The 2 T cell receptor beta chains below all came from one sample that was sequenced in a study of cytomegalovirus exposure and HLA in healthy donors. The primer mix had 60 Vbeta and 13 Jbeta primers. This table comes from immunoSEQ multiplex PCR, and its TCRdb copy is limited to in-frame clones, with some not included. The table lists approximately 190,000 clones, 75% to 90% of them singletons. The sequencing input was PBMCs. Receptors originate from a woman in her fifties or sixties in good health and CMV-seropositive.

V gene TRBV11-2 combines with J gene TRBJ2-7, with D possibly matching TRBD2 (5 bases). Germline CDR1 is SGHAT and CDR2 is FQNNGV. This CDR3 is built from 14 residues. Trimming removed 6 bases from V and 4 bases from J, with 16 bases in between. The CDR3 DNA is TGTGCCAGCAGTTCAAGGACTGACGCGTACGAGCAGTACTTC. This encodes CASSSRTDAYEQYF.

In the case of this clone: The same CDR3 can be traced to other DNA sequences in this sample. The rearrangement joins TRBV5-1 to TRBJ2-3; 13 bases line up with TRBD2. Looked up from germline, CDR1 is SGHRS and CDR2 is YFSETQ. Losses at the gene ends were 5 bases for V and 6 bases for J; bases not matched to a gene: 3. This CDR3 is 14 amino acids long. The CDR3 loop is CASSTTSGGDTQYF. The CDR3, as DNA: TGCGCCAGCAGTACGACTAGCGGGGGGGATACGCAGTATTTT.